Below are 27 T cell receptor beta chains sequenced from a single sample in a study of early T cells in non-severe SARS-CoV-2 infection. TCRdb reanalysed the 5' RACE reads using MiXCR and keeps one entry per CDR3 protein. This sample yields 26,000 or so distinct CDR3 sequences, of which 4.5% to 5.5% are seen a single time; 4% belongs to the top ten. Material: whole blood. Receptors originate from an adult who was a healthcare worker with PCR-confirmed SARS-CoV-2 infection or an uninfected control (not recorded which).

At least ten counts were recorded for this clonotype. V gene TRBV19 combines with J gene TRBJ1-5; 7 bases are a match to TRBD1. The V gene end was trimmed by 3 bases and the J gene end by 9 bases; junction bases not matched to a gene: 11. CDR3 size: 15 residues. Germline CDR1 and CDR2: LNHDA and SQIVND (reference sequence). The DNA for the CDR3 is TGTGCCAGTAGTATTATCAACAGGGGAGGGCGGCCCCAGCATTTT. Protein sequence: CASSIINRGGRPQHF.

The sample holds many counts of this clonotype. The rearrangement uses TRBV5-1 and TRBJ2-3, with a weak D call TRBD1 (6 bases). V lost 5 bases and J 3 bases, leaving 16 bases between the germline ends. Germline V gene data show CDR1 as SGHRS and CDR2 as YFSETQ. The CDR3 loop spans 15 amino acids. Here the CDR3 DNA reads TGCGCCAGCAGACGGGACACCTCAAAAACAGATACGCAGTATTTT. Its translation is CASRRDTSKTDTQYF.

This clonotype was detected a few times. The V and J genes are TRBV29-1 and TRBJ2-1, with no clear D. The V end was cut by 2 bases, the J end by 2 bases, with 7 bases between. The CDR3 sequence is 13 residues long. CDR1 is SQVTM and CDR2 is ANQGSEA in the germline V gene. The CDR3 reads CSVESRAYNEQFF. CDR3 bases: TGCAGCGTTGAAAGCCGGGCCTACAATGAGCAGTTCTTC.

This clonotype was detected many times. The chain uses TRBV3-1 and TRBJ2-5; 7 bases line up with TRBD2. The V gene's germline CDR1 is LGHDT and CDR2 YNNKEL (reference sequence). Unmatched junction bases numbered 15, after V lost 5 bases and J lost 6 bases. The length of the CDR3 is 16 residues. CDR3 nucleotides: TGTGCCAGCAGCAAGCGAGGCGGACTAGTCTCCCAGACCCAGTACTTC. Translated: CASSKRGGLVSQTQYF.

The chain is built from TRBV10-3 and TRBJ1-1; 7 nucleotides match TRBD1. Germline assignment: CDR1 ENHRY and CDR2 SYGVKD. This CDR3 is built from 13 residues. V lost 4 bases to trimming and J lost 5 bases; unmatched junction nucleotides: 4. The CDR3 nucleotides read TGTGCCATCAGTGCCAGGGGGGGGACTGAAGCTTTCTTT. It encodes CAISARGGTEAFF.

This clonotype came up a few times. V gene TRBV18 combines with J gene TRBJ1-2; weak D call: TRBD1 (5 bases). Trimming removed 3 bases from V and 2 bases from J, with 13 bases in between. Per the germline V gene, CDR1 is KGHSH and CDR2 is LQKENI. This CDR3 comprises 15 residues. The CDR3 DNA is TGTGCCAGCTCACCTGTCGTCAGGGAAAACTATGGCTACACCTTC. It codes for CASSPVVRENYGYTF.

This clonotype was seen at least ten times. The gene calls are TRBV5-5 and TRBJ1-2; 7 bases match TRBD1. V was clipped by 3 bases and J by 0 bases; unmatched bases: 5. Germline V gene sequence: CDR1 SGHKS, CDR2 YYEKEE (reference sequence). This CDR3 is 15 amino acids long. The DNA of the CDR3 is TGTGCCAGCAGCTCCGGACAGGCTTCTAACTATGGCTACACCTTC. Its translation is CASSSGQASNYGYTF.

This clonotype was recorded at least ten times. The gene calls are TRBV2 and TRBJ2-7; D is ambiguous. Germline CDR1 is SNHLY and CDR2 is FYNNEI. The CDR3 runs 14 residues. V lost 6 bases to trimming and J lost 0 bases, with 12 bases between them. CDR3 region: CASRRLISSYEQYF. CDR3 in DNA: TGTGCCAGCAGGCGGCTGATTAGCTCCTACGAGCAGTACTTC.

This clonotype was seen only a few times. The V and J genes are TRBV14 and TRBJ1-5; weak D call: TRBD1 (5 bases). This CDR3 region has 12 residues. Germline V gives CDR1 SGHDN, CDR2 FVKESK. The ends were cut back, 2 bases at V and 9 bases at J, with 8 bases in the middle. CDR3 nucleotide sequence: TGTGCCAGCAGCCAACAGGGTGGGCCCCAGCATTTT. It specifies CASSQQGGPQHF.

This clonotype was detected only a few times. The J gene is TRBJ2-1, the V gene TRBV2, with D maybe TRBD1 (6 bases). Germline values: CDR1 SNHLY, CDR2 FYNNEI. Trimming took off 1 base at V and 9 bases at J, with 19 bases between the two ends. The CDR3 contains 16 residues. The CDR3: CASSEEQTGSMSEQFF. The CDR3 region has the DNA TGTGCCAGCAGTGAAGAACAGACAGGAAGCATGAGTGAGCAGTTCTTC.

The sample holds a few counts of this clonotype. The rearrangement links TRBV6-6 to TRBJ2-3, with TRBD1 matching over 12 bases. Germline lookup yields CDR1 MNHNY and CDR2 SVGAGI (reference sequence). The CDR3 loop spans 14 amino acids. The trim removed 6 bases at V and 4 bases at J, leaving 2 bases unmatched. DNA for the CDR3: TGTGCCAGCAGGGGACAGGGGGCCCCAGATACGCAGTATTTT. Its translation: CASRGQGAPDTQYF.

This clonotype has a count of ten or more. The chain uses TRBV20-1 and TRBJ2-7, with 7 bases that match TRBD2. This CDR3 comprises 13 residues. V dropped 6 bases and J dropped 4; count of bases not matched to a gene: 9. Germline lookup yields CDR1 DFQATT and CDR2 SNEGSKA (reference sequence). CDR3 sequence (DNA): TGCAGTGCCTCTGGGGGGGGGACGTACGAGCAGTACTTC. It is translated as CSASGGGTYEQYF.

By share, this clonotype ranks as medium-sized. The chain joins TRBV3-1 to TRBJ1-2; 10 nucleotides line up with TRBD1. With 2 bases clipped from V and 5 bases from J, the junction kept 8 bases outside the gene matches. The CDR3 spans 16 residues. CDR1 is LGHDT and CDR2 is YNNKEL in the germline V gene (reference sequence). As DNA, the CDR3 is TGTGCCAGCAGCCAAACCCGACAGGGGGCTAGGTATGGCTACACCTTC. Encoded protein: CASSQTRQGARYGYTF.

This clonotype was picked up a small number of times. J is TRBJ1-5 and V is TRBV25-1, with D perhaps matching TRBD1 (6 bases). The CDR3 loop spans 16 amino acids. The germline V and J ends were trimmed by 2 bases and 0 bases, with 11 bases remaining between them. Germline V gene data show CDR1 as MGHDK and CDR2 as SYGVNS. The CDR3 loop reads CASSEGGRISNQPQHF. The DNA of the CDR3 is TGTGCCAGCAGTGAAGGGGGCAGAATTAGCAATCAGCCCCAGCATTTT. The variable domain in full, with the rest retrieved from reference TRBV25-1 and TRBJ1-5, is EADIYQTPRYLVIGTGKKITLECSQTMGHDKMYWYQQDPGMELHLIHYSYGVNSTEKGDLSSESTVSRIRTEHFPLTLESARPSHTSQYLCASSEGGRISNQPQHFGDGTRLSIL.

V usage is TRBV6-6 and J usage is TRBJ1-1, with a weak D call TRBD1 (5 bases). The V gene lost 2 bases and the J gene lost 5 bases, with 9 bases spanning the gap. The CDR3 contains 13 residues. Germline-derived CDR1 and CDR2 are MNHNY and SVGAGI (reference sequence). The CDR3 reads CASSYGGLTEAFF. CDR3 nucleotide sequence: TGTGCCAGCAGTTACGGGGGTCTGACTGAAGCTTTCTTT.

The sample holds a few counts of this clonotype. The chain is built from TRBV7-8 and TRBJ2-3; 9 bases match TRBD2. The J segment lost 2 bases and the V segment lost 0 bases, leaving 9 bases of the junction unmatched. Germline CDR1 SGHVS, CDR2 FQNEAQ. This CDR3 contains 18 residues. CDR3: CASSLAGRAGGTTDTQYF. The CDR3 DNA reads TGTGCCAGCAGCTTAGCCGGTAGAGCGGGGGGTACCACAGATACGCAGTATTTT.

In its sample, this clonotype was seen many times. The genes are TRBV7-2 and TRBJ2-7, with 9 bases lining up with TRBD1. Looked up from germline, CDR1 is SGHTA and CDR2 is FQGNSA. Losses at the gene ends were 5 bases for V and 1 base for J; bases not matched to a gene: 6. The CDR3 totals 15 residues. In DNA form, the CDR3 reads TGTGCCAGCAGCCCAACAGGGGGCTGGTCCTACGAGCAGTACTTC. Translation: CASSPTGGWSYEQYF.

This clonotype has just one count. This clone may be a read error of a much larger clone one base away. The rearrangement joins TRBV6-2 or TRBV6-3 to TRBJ2-2; D uncertain. CDR3 length: 15 amino acids. Germline values: CDR1 MNHEY, CDR2 SVGEGT. CDR3 nucleotides: TGTGTCAGCAGTTACTCCCCGGCAGTCCGATCGGAGCTGTTTTTT. Translation: CVSSYSPAVRSELFF.

This clonotype came up many times. The chain has TRBV12-3 or TRBV12-4 and TRBJ2-7, with D unresolved. The CDR3 has 15 residues. Trimming removed 5 bases at V and 2 bases at J, with 16 bases between. CDR3 sequence (DNA): TGTGCCAGCAGTCACTCTACCGACACTCCCTACGAGCAGTACTTC. Protein: CASSHSTDTPYEQYF.

This clonotype was counted at least ten times. Here the CDR3 reads CASSRGSSSYNSPLHF. CDR3 sequence (DNA): TGTGCCAGCAGCCGGGGTTCAAGCTCCTATAATTCACCCCTCCACTTT. The rearrangement joins TRBV7-9 to TRBJ1-6, with D unresolved. V lost 5 bases and J lost 0, with 11 bases in between. Germline CDR1 and CDR2: SEHNR and FQNEAQ (reference sequence). CDR3 length equals 16 residues.

This clonotype has a count of ten or more. The chain's CDR3 is CASSYSTGGYTEAFF. The CDR3, as DNA: TGTGCCAGCAGTTACTCGACAGGGGGCTACACTGAAGCTTTCTTT. This sequence joins TRBV6-5 and TRBJ1-1; TRBD1 matches at 10 bases. The CDR3 is 15 amino acids. V lost 0 bases to trimming and J lost 3 bases; unmatched junction nucleotides: 1. Per the germline V gene, CDR1 is MNHEY and CDR2 is SVGAGI.

At least ten counts were recorded for this clonotype. The chain combines TRBV27 with TRBJ2-1, with a tentative D call TRBD2 (6 bases). This CDR3 contains 14 residues. Per the germline V gene, CDR1 is MNHEY and CDR2 is SMNVEV (reference sequence). V was trimmed by 2 bases and J by 2 bases, leaving 7 bases between them. In DNA form, the CDR3 reads TGTGCCAGCAGTTTAGCGGGGACCTACAATGAGCAGTTCTTC. It is translated as CASSLAGTYNEQFF.

The chain links TRBV18 to TRBJ2-7; 7 bases line up with TRBD1. V was clipped by 3 bases and J by 4 bases; unmatched bases: 0. CDR1 is KGHSH, CDR2 LQKENI, per germline. The CDR3 covers 12 residues. The CDR3 nucleotides are TGTGCCAGCTCACCGGGACAGTACGAGCAGTACTTC. Amino acids: CASSPGQYEQYF.

DNA for the CDR3: TGTGCCACCAGTGATTCCGGGACAGGCTTAGCAGAGACCCAGTACTTC. Translation: CATSDSGTGLAETQYF. V is TRBV24-1 and J is TRBJ2-5; 8 bases match TRBD1. Germline V gives CDR1 KGHDR, CDR2 SFDVKD. The CDR3 is 16 amino acids. The trim removed 2 bases at V and 4 bases at J, leaving 8 bases unmatched.

This clonotype was recorded a few times. The V call is TRBV6-5, the J call TRBJ2-7; possibly TRBD1 for D (6 bases). The V gene lost 11 bases and the J gene lost 2 bases, with 13 bases spanning the gap. There are 12 residues in the CDR3. Germline CDR1 and CDR2: MNHEY and SVGAGI. CDR3 residues: CAAGRGTYEQYF. In DNA form, the CDR3 reads TGTGCCGCCGGCAGGGGAACCTACGAGCAGTACTTC.

This clonotype was recorded a few times. The chain has TRBV12-5 and TRBJ1-1, with no clear D. V was trimmed by 3 bases and J by 1 base, leaving 15 bases between them. Germline V lookup: CDR1 LGHNT, CDR2 FRNRAP. This CDR3 is built from 16 residues. CDR3 amino acids: CASGFGTGMRNTEAFF. CDR3 in DNA: TGTGCTAGTGGTTTTGGTACGGGCATGAGGAACACTGAAGCTTTCTTT.

This clonotype has a handful of counts. The chain uses TRBV6-1 and TRBJ1-1; 7 bases align to TRBD1. Unmatched junction bases numbered 8, after V lost 6 bases and J lost 1 base. This CDR3 region has 15 residues. Per germline, CDR1 MNHNS and CDR2 SASEGT. CDR3 DNA: TGTGCCAGCAGACCCACAGGGGCGCAGAACACTGAAGCTTTCTTT. Protein product: CASRPTGAQNTEAFF.